The source of this T cell receptor beta chain is a study of beta chain features in type 1 diabetes. Study-level findings and limits: PCR could preferentially amplify shorter templates, alike in patients and controls.

Regarding this clone: Its antigen is not known.

Every bit of the isolated RNA underwent reverse transcription, so sequencing read expressed TCRB transcripts. Data came from immunoSEQ multiplex PCR; TCRdb stores just in-frame clones and leaves some out. The repertoire includes fewer than 25,000 clones, 60% to 80% of them detected once, and about 2.2% sits in the top ten. This sequence was found in a woman aged 40 to 55 in good health. Sequenced input: Tregs from blood.

Here the CDR3 reads CASSSGAGVNQPQHF. The CDR3 bases are TGTGCCAGCAGTTCTGGGGCAGGGGTCAATCAGCCCCAGCATTTT. This chain joins TRBV25-1 and TRBJ1-5, with TRBD1 as a possible D gene (6 bases). CDR1 MGHDK and CDR2 SYGVNS come from the germline V gene. This CDR3 has 15 amino acids. Trimming removed 5 bases at V and 3 bases at J, with 14 bases between.